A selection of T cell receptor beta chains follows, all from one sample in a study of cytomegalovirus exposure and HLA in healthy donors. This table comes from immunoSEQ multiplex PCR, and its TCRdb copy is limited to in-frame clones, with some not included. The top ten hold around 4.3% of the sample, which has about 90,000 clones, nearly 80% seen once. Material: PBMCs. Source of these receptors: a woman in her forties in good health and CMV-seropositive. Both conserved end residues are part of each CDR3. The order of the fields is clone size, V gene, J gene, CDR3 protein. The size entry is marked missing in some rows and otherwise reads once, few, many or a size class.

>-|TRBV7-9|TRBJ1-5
CASSRTDRGRQPQHF
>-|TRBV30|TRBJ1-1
CACTGYMNTEAFF
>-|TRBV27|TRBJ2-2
CASSLMGQNTGELFF
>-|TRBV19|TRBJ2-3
CASSIGLAGEVDTQYF
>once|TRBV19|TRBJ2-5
CASSSGRGETQYF
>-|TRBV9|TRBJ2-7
CASQRDSGYEQYF
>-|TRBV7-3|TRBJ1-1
CASSFYKNTEAFF
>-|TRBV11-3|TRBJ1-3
CASSPGQGPGNTIYF
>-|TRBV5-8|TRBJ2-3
CASSRKGTAGTDTQYF
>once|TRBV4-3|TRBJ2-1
CASSQDRGSYNEQFF
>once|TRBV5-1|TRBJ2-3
CASSGREDTDTQYF
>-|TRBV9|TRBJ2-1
CASSDRDRAYNEQFF
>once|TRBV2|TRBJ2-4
CASTAGTSGSVGTKNIQYF
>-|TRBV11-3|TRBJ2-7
CASRDLAGAYEQYF
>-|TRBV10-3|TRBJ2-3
CAISDLSGGPGDTQYF
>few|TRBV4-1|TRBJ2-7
CASSQEKEGQGLYEQYF
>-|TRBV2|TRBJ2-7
CASSVQVEQRNEQYF
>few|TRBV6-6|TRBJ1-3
CASKTFSGNTIYF
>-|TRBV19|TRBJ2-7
CASSRGHEQYF
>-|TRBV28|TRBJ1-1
CASSLTGITSGAFF
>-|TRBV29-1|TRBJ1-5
CSAARQWDQPQHF
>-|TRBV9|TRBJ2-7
CASSARVGDYEQYF
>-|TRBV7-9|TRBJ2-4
CASSFIRREVWGPNIQYF
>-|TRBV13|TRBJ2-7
CASSLDQGTGKYEQYF
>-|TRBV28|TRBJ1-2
CASSFVVSSLYGYTF
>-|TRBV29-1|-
CSAMTGEPYEQYF
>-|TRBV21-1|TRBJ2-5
CASSKVCLAGGKTQYF
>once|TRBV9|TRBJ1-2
CASSGTGGIYGYTF
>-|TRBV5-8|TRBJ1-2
CASSPGGIANGYTF
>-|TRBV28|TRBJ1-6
CASTTRQGFDSPLHF
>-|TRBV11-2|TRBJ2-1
CASSPSGYPHNEQFF
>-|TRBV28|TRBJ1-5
CASSWQGRQPQHF